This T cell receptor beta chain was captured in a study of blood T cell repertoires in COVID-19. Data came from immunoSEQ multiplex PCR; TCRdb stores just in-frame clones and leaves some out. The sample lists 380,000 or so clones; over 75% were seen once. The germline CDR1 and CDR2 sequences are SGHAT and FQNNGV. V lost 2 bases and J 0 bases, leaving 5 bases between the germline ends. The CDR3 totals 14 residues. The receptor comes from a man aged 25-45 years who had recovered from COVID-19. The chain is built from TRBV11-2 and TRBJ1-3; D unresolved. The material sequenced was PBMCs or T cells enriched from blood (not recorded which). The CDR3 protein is CASSLSDSGNTIYF. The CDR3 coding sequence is TGTGCCAGCAGCTTATCAGACTCTGGAAACACCATATATTTT.